A single sample gave rise to the 30 T cell receptor beta chains below, sequenced in a study of beta chain features in type 1 diabetes. All of the isolated RNA was reverse transcribed, so expressed TCRB transcripts were sequenced. Only in-frame clones appear in the TCRdb table, and some are missing; sequencing was by immunoSEQ multiplex PCR. The table lists around 240,000 clones, over 7.5% of them singletons. The sequencing sample was made of naive CD4+ T cells from blood. The receptors stem from a young woman in good health.

V gene TRBV6-1 combines with J gene TRBJ2-3, with D hard to call. The germline V and J ends were trimmed by 8 bases and 2 bases, with 14 bases remaining between them. Germline V CDR1 and CDR2: MNHNS, SASEGT. The CDR3 sequence is 14 residues long. This CDR3 is CASAWSLTTDTQYF. The CDR3 region has the DNA TGTGCCAGCGCTTGGAGCCTCACCACAGATACGCAGTATTTT.

This CDR3 is CASSLTLEQFF. As DNA, the CDR3 is TGTGCCAGCAGCCTAACTCTCGAGCAGTTCTTC. The gene calls are TRBV7-9 and TRBJ2-1, with D uncertain. Trimming pared 5 bases from V and 10 bases from J, leaving 9 bases between. Germline V gene data show CDR1 as SEHNR and CDR2 as FQNEAQ (reference sequence). The CDR3 contains 11 residues. Based on the CDR3 plus reference TRBV7-9 and TRBJ2-1, the full variable domain is DTGVSQNPRHKITKRGQNVTFRCDPISEHNRLYWYRQTLGQGPEFLTYFQNEAQLEKSRLLSDRFSAERPKGSFSTLEIQRTEQGDSAMYLCASSLTLEQFFGPGTRLTVL.

This clone appeared a few times. The chain recombines TRBV11-2 with TRBJ2-5, with 8 nucleotides matching TRBD2. With 8 bases clipped from V and 5 bases from J, the junction kept 10 bases outside the gene matches. Germline CDR1 is SGHAT and CDR2 is FQNNGV. The CDR3 covers 14 residues. CDR3 sequence reads: CASSRPGGKETQYF. CDR3 in DNA: TGTGCCAGCTCCCGGCCGGGGGGGAAGGAGACCCAGTACTTC.

The chain is built from TRBV10-1 and TRBJ2-3, with D maybe TRBD2 (6 bases). Germline CDR1 reads WNHNN; CDR2 reads SYGVQD (reference sequence). This CDR3 spans 15 amino acids. Trimming pared 3 bases from V and 2 bases from J, leaving 12 bases between. The CDR3 is CASSERGGPTDTQYF. In nucleotides, the CDR3 is TGCGCCAGCAGTGAAAGGGGAGGCCCCACAGATACGCAGTATTTT.

This chain links TRBV5-1 with TRBJ2-1, with TRBD2 matching over 14 bases. The CDR3 consists of 15 residues. J gave up 8 bases and V 0 bases, and 1 base lay outside the gene matches. Germline loops: CDR1 SGHRS, CDR2 YFSETQ. CDR3 in amino acids: CASSLGLAGGYEQFF. DNA of the CDR3: TGCGCCAGCAGCTTGGGACTAGCGGGAGGGTATGAGCAGTTCTTC.

The V and J genes are TRBV30 and TRBJ2-7; D unclear. Germline V gene sequence: CDR1 GTSNPN, CDR2 SVGIG (reference sequence). V was trimmed by 7 bases and J by 1 base, leaving 11 bases between them. CDR3 length: 12 amino acids. CDR3 in amino acids: CAYNFLSYEQYF. DNA for the CDR3: TGTGCCTATAATTTCCTATCCTACGAGCAGTACTTC. Based on the CDR3 plus reference TRBV30 and TRBJ2-7, the full variable domain is SQTIHQWPATLVQPVGSPLSLECTVEGTSNPNLYWYRQAAGRGLQLLFYSVGIGQISSEVPQNLSASRPQDRQFILSSKKLLLSDSGFYLCAYNFLSYEQYFGPGTRLTVT.

The V and J genes are TRBV13 and TRBJ2-1, with 13 bases identical to TRBD2. With 5 bases clipped from V and 8 bases from J, the junction kept 6 bases outside the gene matches. Per germline, CDR1 PRHDT and CDR2 FYEKMQ (reference sequence). The CDR3 has 15 amino acids. The CDR3: CASSTRTSGGHEQFF. DNA of the CDR3: TGTGCCAGCAGCACTAGGACTAGCGGGGGTCATGAGCAGTTCTTC.

This clone was found a few times. The chain recombines TRBV5-1 with TRBJ2-5; tentative D call: TRBD2 (5 bases). Between the trimmed V and J ends, which lost 4 bases and 5 bases, there was a span of 18 bases. The CDR3 contains 15 residues. CDR1 is SGHRS and CDR2 is YFSETQ in the germline V gene. The CDR3 is CASSPHRTSSETQYF. In DNA form, the CDR3 reads TGCGCCAGCAGCCCCCATCGAACTAGTTCCGAGACCCAGTACTTC.

V is TRBV4-2 and J is TRBJ2-2; D might be TRBD2 (6 bases). V was shortened by 0 bases and J by 3 bases, with 20 bases between the two germline ends. Germline-derived CDR1 and CDR2 are LGHNA and YNFKEQ. CDR3 size: 19 residues. The CDR3 sequence: CASSQDASLAITDTGELFF. The CDR3 DNA sequence: TGTGCCAGCAGCCAAGATGCCAGTCTAGCGATAACAGACACCGGGGAGCTGTTTTTT.

This chain joins TRBV7-9 and TRBJ2-5; 8 bases line up with TRBD1. V trimming: 1 base; J trimming: 3 bases; junction bases outside the gene matches: 10. Germline V lookup: CDR1 SEHNR, CDR2 FQNEAQ (reference sequence). The CDR3 is 17 amino acids. CDR3 residues: CASSLVGQGRGKETQYF. The CDR3 DNA sequence: TGTGCCAGCAGCTTAGTCGGACAGGGCAGGGGGAAAGAGACCCAGTACTTC.

The chain combines TRBV5-1 with TRBJ1-2; D gene ambiguous. Germline CDR1 SGHRS, CDR2 YFSETQ. With 2 bases removed from V and 8 bases from J, the gap between germline ends came to 10 bases. The CDR3 covers 12 residues. The CDR3 spells CASSFLSDGYTF. DNA for the CDR3: TGCGCCAGCAGCTTTTTAAGCGACGGCTACACCTTC.

The chain recombines TRBV9 with TRBJ2-3; 9 nucleotides line up with TRBD2. The V gene end was trimmed by 7 bases and the J gene end by 6 bases; junction bases not matched to a gene: 12. The V gene's germline CDR1 is SGDLS and CDR2 YYNGEE. The CDR3 extends over 15 amino acids. In DNA form, the CDR3 reads TGTGCCAGCGGGATAGGGACTAGCTTAACTGATACGCAGTATTTT. Its translation is CASGIGTSLTDTQYF.

This clone appeared a few times. The chain employs TRBV11-2 and TRBJ2-7, with 9 bases identical to TRBD1. In germline, CDR1 is SGHAT, CDR2 FQNNGV. V lost 5 bases, J lost 0 bases, and 14 bases stayed unmatched. The CDR3 consists of 18 residues. CDR3 sequence reads: CASSRTGLRDRDSYEQYF. CDR3 sequence (DNA): TGTGCCAGCAGCCGGACCGGGCTCCGGGACAGGGACTCCTACGAGCAGTACTTC.

The J gene is TRBJ2-3, the V gene TRBV5-1; the match to TRBD1 covers 8 bases. Unmatched junction bases numbered 3, after V lost 5 bases and J lost 1 base. Germline CDR1 reads SGHRS; CDR2 reads YFSETQ. This CDR3 spans 14 amino acids. The CDR3 loop reads CASSQGARTDTQYF. CDR3 nucleotides: TGCGCCAGCAGTCAGGGGGCGCGCACAGATACGCAGTATTTT.

This clone has a handful of counts. This specimen includes other DNA sequences encoding the same CDR3. The V call is TRBV15, the J call TRBJ1-1, with D possibly being TRBD1 (5 bases). The CDR3 has 13 amino acids. Trimming removed 0 bases at V and 5 bases at J, with 7 bases between. The germline V gene has CDR1 LNHNV and CDR2 YYDKDF (reference sequence). DNA for the CDR3: TGTGCCACCAGCAGAGAGGGGGGGACTGAAGCTTTCTTT. It codes for CATSREGGTEAFF.

A few counts support this clone. The J gene is TRBJ1-5, the V gene TRBV19; 11 bases agree with TRBD1. The germline V gene has CDR1 LNHDA and CDR2 SQIVND (reference sequence). The CDR3 is 15 residues long. Unmatched junction bases numbered 5, after V lost 6 bases and J lost 4 bases. The CDR3 nucleotides are TGTGCCAGTAGAGGACAGGGGGCAAAGAATCAGCCCCAGCATTTT. Protein sequence: CASRGQGAKNQPQHF.

V is TRBV7-2 and J is TRBJ1-2; D call uncertain. V lost 1 base, J lost 1 base, and 7 bases lay in between. Germline CDR1 reads SGHTA; CDR2 reads FQGNSA. The CDR3 covers 14 residues. DNA for the CDR3: TGTGCCAGCAGCTTAGATCCAGTTAACTATGGCTACACCTTC. Protein sequence: CASSLDPVNYGYTF.

The CDR3 loop reads CASSQLGGVMNTEAFF. The CDR3 DNA follows: TGCGCCAGCAGCCAACTCGGGGGTGTTATGAACACTGAAGCTTTCTTT. The chain employs TRBV4-1 and TRBJ1-1; a possible D gene is TRBD1 (5 bases). V was cut by 2 bases and J by 0 bases, with 13 bases left in between. The CDR3 covers 16 residues. CDR1 MGHRA and CDR2 YSYEKL come from the germline V gene.

V usage is TRBV13 and J usage is TRBJ2-3, with D perhaps TRBD2 (5 bases). Between the trimmed V and J ends, which lost 6 bases and 3 bases, there was a span of 16 bases. The CDR3 covers 15 residues. Germline V CDR1 and CDR2: PRHDT, FYEKMQ (reference sequence). This chain's CDR3 is CASRTPGIRTDTQYF. CDR3 DNA: TGTGCCAGCAGGACCCCGGGAATTAGGACAGATACGCAGTATTTT.

This clone was counted ten times or more. The V gene is TRBV7-9, the J gene TRBJ2-7; possibly TRBD2 for D (5 bases). CDR1 and CDR2 from the germline V gene are SEHNR and FQNEAQ (reference sequence). V was cut by 5 bases and J by 0 bases, with 17 bases left in between. CDR3 size: 16 residues. CDR3 loop: CASSVGSPSSSYEQYF. The CDR3 bases are TGTGCCAGCAGCGTAGGGAGCCCGAGTAGCTCCTACGAGCAGTACTTC.

This clone has just a few counts. J is TRBJ2-7 and V is TRBV11-2; D gene ambiguous. Germline V gene sequence: CDR1 SGHAT, CDR2 FQNNGV. Trimming pared 2 bases from V and 11 bases from J, leaving 10 bases between. CDR3 length: 11 amino acids. The CDR3 sequence: CASSLPGPKYF. CDR3 nucleotide sequence: TGTGCCAGCAGCTTACCGGGTCCAAAGTACTTC.

V usage is TRBV6-1 and J usage is TRBJ2-7; 11 nucleotides line up with TRBD2. V gave up 2 bases and J gave up 2 bases; unmatched junction bases: 5. CDR3 length: 16 residues. Germline values: CDR1 MNHNS, CDR2 SASEGT. CDR3 nucleotides: TGTGCCAGCAGTGAACAGGGACTAGCGGTAACCTACGAGCAGTACTTC. Translated, it gives CASSEQGLAVTYEQYF.

The chain carries TRBV19 and TRBJ2-1; a possible D gene is TRBD2 (6 bases). V was shortened by 1 base and J by 5 bases, with 12 bases between the two germline ends. This CDR3 has 15 amino acids. Germline-derived CDR1 and CDR2 are LNHDA and SQIVND (reference sequence). For the CDR3, the DNA is TGTGCCAGTAGTATAGGTCGCGGGACCCACAATGAGCAGTTCTTC. Its translation is CASSIGRGTHNEQFF. The whole variable domain, filled in from reference TRBV19 and TRBJ2-1, reads DGGITQSPKYLFRKEGQNVTLSCEQNLNHDAMYWYRQDPGQGLRLIYYSQIVNDFQKGDIAEGYSVSREKKESFPLTVTSAQKNPTAFYLCASSIGRGTHNEQFFGPGTRLTVL.

The gene calls are TRBV28 and TRBJ2-7; weak D call: TRBD1 (6 bases). This CDR3 spans 13 amino acids. The germline V gene has CDR1 MDHEN and CDR2 SYDVKM. V was shortened by 7 bases and J by 2 bases, with 12 bases between the two germline ends. The CDR3: CASINRVTYEQYF. CDR3 in DNA: TGTGCCAGCATCAACAGGGTAACCTACGAGCAGTACTTC. Complete variable domain (other parts from reference TRBV28 and TRBJ2-7): DVKVTQSSRYLVKRTGEKVFLECVQDMDHENMFWYRQDPGLGLRLIYFSYDVKMKEKGDIPEGYSVSREKKERFSLILESASTNQTSMYLCASINRVTYEQYFGPGTRLTVT.

The rearrangement links TRBV9 to TRBJ1-2; 7 bases line up with TRBD1. The trim removed 4 bases at V and 2 bases at J, leaving 5 bases unmatched. Germline V gives CDR1 SGDLS, CDR2 YYNGEE. The CDR3 runs to 14 residues. The DNA of the CDR3 is TGTGCCAGCAGCACAAGACAGGGAAACTATGGCTACACCTTC. The encoded protein is CASSTRQGNYGYTF.

This clone has just a few counts. The V call is TRBV28, the J call TRBJ2-1, with 9 bases identical to TRBD2. The V gene end was trimmed by 2 bases and the J gene end by 1 base; junction bases not matched to a gene: 12. This CDR3 comprises 19 residues. CDR1 and CDR2 from the germline V gene are MDHEN and SYDVKM. As DNA, the CDR3 is TGTGCCAGCAGTTTAGCAAGTCCGGCGGCGGGAGGGTCCTACAATGAGCAGTTCTTC. Translating gives CASSLASPAAGGSYNEQFF.

The chain combines TRBV5-4 with TRBJ2-4, with TRBD2 identical over 14 bases. The CDR3 has 19 amino acids. V trimming: 0 bases; J trimming: 3 bases; junction bases outside the gene matches: 8. The germline V gene encodes CDR1 SGHNT and CDR2 YYREEE (reference sequence). The CDR3 loop is CASSLEKTSGGAGKNIQYF. The CDR3 DNA reads as TGTGCCAGCAGCTTGGAGAAGACTAGCGGGGGGGCGGGCAAAAACATTCAGTACTTC.

This clone was counted between two and nine times. The gene calls are TRBV20-1 and TRBJ1-5, with TRBD1 matching 9 bases. The CDR3 is 11 residues long. Germline loops: CDR1 DFQATT, CDR2 SNEGSKA (reference sequence). The J segment lost 12 bases and the V segment lost 2 bases, leaving 2 bases of the junction unmatched. The CDR3 sequence: CSARSGQGQHF. For the CDR3, the DNA is TGCAGTGCTAGATCGGGACAGGGCCAGCATTTT.

The chain's CDR3 is CATSREGQGTGELFF. In DNA form, the CDR3 reads TGTGCCACCAGCAGAGAAGGACAGGGCACCGGGGAGCTGTTTTTT. This chain joins TRBV15 and TRBJ2-2, with 8 nucleotides matching TRBD1. Trimming removed 0 bases from V and 4 bases from J; junction bases left unmatched: 1. CDR1 and CDR2 (germline): LNHNV, YYDKDF (reference sequence). The CDR3 is 15 residues long. Based on the CDR3 plus reference TRBV15 and TRBJ2-2, the full variable domain is DAMVIQNPRYQVTQFGKPVTLSCSQTLNHNVMYWYQQKSSQAPKLLFHYYDKDFNNEADTPDNFQSRRPNTSFCFLDIRSPGLGDTAMYLCATSREGQGTGELFFGEGSRLTVL.

This clone has only a few counts. The V gene is TRBV19, the J gene TRBJ2-7, with D possibly being TRBD2 (6 bases). Trimming took 5 bases from V and 0 from J, leaving 17 bases between them. Germline V lookup: CDR1 LNHDA, CDR2 SQIVND (reference sequence). CDR3 length: 16 residues. This CDR3 is CASSRSGLSSSYEQYF. CDR3 DNA sequence: TGTGCCAGTAGTCGGTCGGGACTCTCCAGCTCCTACGAGCAGTACTTC. The complete variable domain, with remaining parts taken from reference TRBV19 and TRBJ2-7, reads DGGITQSPKYLFRKEGQNVTLSCEQNLNHDAMYWYRQDPGQGLRLIYYSQIVNDFQKGDIAEGYSVSREKKESFPLTVTSAQKNPTAFYLCASSRSGLSSSYEQYFGPGTRLTVT.